One and the same sample provided the 3 T cell receptor beta chains below, sequenced in a study of OX40 agonist ivuxolimab in advanced cancers. Repertoires were generated with immunoSEQ multiplex PCR, while TCRdb's copy carries only in-frame clones and drops some. The sample lists approximately 60,000 clones, roughly 90% seen once, with about 0.59% in the top ten. Sequences were derived from CD4+ or CD8+ T cells sorted from blood, sampled in a trial of the OX40 agonist ivuxolimab. The source is an adult with an advanced solid tumor such as melanoma, head and neck, liver or kidney cancer.

The chain is built from TRBV9 and TRBJ2-1; 11 bases agree with TRBD2. This CDR3 spans 15 amino acids. Germline V gene sequence: CDR1 SGDLS, CDR2 YYNGEE. Unmatched junction bases numbered 1, after V lost 2 bases and J lost 3 bases. CDR3 sequence: CASSVSGGDYNEQFF. DNA of the CDR3: TGTGCCAGCAGCGTTAGCGGGGGGGACTACAATGAGCAGTTCTTC.

The chain links TRBV21-1 to TRBJ1-5; the table's D gene call, TRBD1, was not cross checked with the DNA. TRBV21-1 is assigned pseudogene status. The CDR3 consists of 19 residues. The CDR3, as DNA: TGTGCCAGCAGCAAAGTGGAGTATTGGGCACAGGGGTTAAATCAGCCCCAGCATTTT. Its translation is CASSKVEYWAQGLNQPQHF.

The chain has TRBV19 and TRBJ2-5; TRBD2 is a possible D gene (5 bases). The CDR3 runs 14 residues. V lost 6 bases to trimming and J lost 5 bases, with 16 bases between them. The V gene's germline CDR1 is LNHDA and CDR2 SQIVND (reference sequence). CDR3 loop: CASRDGGLRETQYF. DNA of the CDR3: TGTGCCAGTAGGGACGGAGGCCTCCGGGAGACCCAGTACTTC.